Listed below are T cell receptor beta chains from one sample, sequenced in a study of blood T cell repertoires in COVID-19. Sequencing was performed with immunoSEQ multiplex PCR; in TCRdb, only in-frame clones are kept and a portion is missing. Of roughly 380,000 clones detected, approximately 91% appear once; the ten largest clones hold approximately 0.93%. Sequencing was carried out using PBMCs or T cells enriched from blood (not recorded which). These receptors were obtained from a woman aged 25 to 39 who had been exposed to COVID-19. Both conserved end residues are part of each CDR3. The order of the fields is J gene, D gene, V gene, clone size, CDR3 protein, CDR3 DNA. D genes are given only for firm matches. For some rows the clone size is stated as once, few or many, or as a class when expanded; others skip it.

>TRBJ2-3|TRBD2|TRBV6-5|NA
CATGRLAETSDTQYF
TGTGCCACCGGTAGGCTAGCGGAAACCTCAGATACGCAGTATTTT
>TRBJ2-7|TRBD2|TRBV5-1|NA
CASSLGTSGEDEQYF
TGCGCCAGCAGCTTGGGGACTAGCGGGGAGGACGAGCAGTACTTC
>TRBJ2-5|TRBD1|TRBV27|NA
CASSLYGQGEETQYF
TGTGCCAGCAGTCTCTACGGACAGGGGGAAGAGACCCAGTACTTC
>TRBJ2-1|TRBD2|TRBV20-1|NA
CSASAGRGRAFAEQFF
TGCAGTGCTAGTGCTGGCCGCGGGAGGGCCTTCGCTGAGCAGTTCTTC
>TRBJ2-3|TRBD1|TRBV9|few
CASSVAPDRGRGTDTQYF
TGTGCCAGCAGCGTGGCGCCTGACAGGGGGCGCGGCACAGATACGCAGTATTTT
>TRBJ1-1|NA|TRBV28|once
CASSYRVKGTEAFF
TGTGCCAGCAGTTACAGGGTAAAGGGGACTGAAGCTTTCTTT
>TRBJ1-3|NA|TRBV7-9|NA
CASSQKPFSGNTIYF
TGTGCCAGCAGCCAAAAGCCCTTCTCTGGAAACACCATATATTTT
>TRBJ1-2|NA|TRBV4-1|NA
CASSQDSGFYGYTF
TGCGCCAGCAGCCAAGACTCGGGATTCTATGGCTACACCTTC
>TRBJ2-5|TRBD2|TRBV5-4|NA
CASSPETSGRAKETQYF
TGTGCCAGCAGCCCCGAGACTAGCGGGAGGGCTAAGGAGACCCAGTACTTC
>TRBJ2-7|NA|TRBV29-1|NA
CSVQGSSYEQYF
TGCAGCGTACAGGGTAGCTCCTACGAGCAGTACTTC
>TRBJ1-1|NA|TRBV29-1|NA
CSVVGGDFGTEAFF
TGCAGCGTTGTAGGGGGGGACTTCGGCACTGAAGCTTTCTTT